The rows below give T cell receptor beta chains drawn from one sample of a study of shared clonotypes between healthy human individuals. Sequencing used immunoSEQ multiplex PCR; TCRdb keeps in-frame clones, though not all of them. Of around 2.1 million clones listed, 93% are singletons. The specimen was naive CD8+ T cells from PBMCs. The receptors derive from a young man in good health. Some clones in this sample may be carry-over from other donors' samples. Both conserved end residues are part of each CDR3. D genes are given only for firm matches. Clone size is given for some rows only: seen once, a few or many times, or a class if the clone is expanded.

j_gene	d_gene	abundance	v_gene	CDR3nt	CDR3aa
TRBJ2-3	TRBD1	once	TRBV19	TGTGCCAGTAGACAGGGACAGAGAGATACAGATACGCAGTATTTT	CASRQGQRDTDTQYF
TRBJ2-7	-	-	TRBV27	TGTGCCAGCAGCCTAGGCCGAAGTGCGTCCTACGAGCAGTACTTC	CASSLGRSASYEQYF
TRBJ2-1	-	-	TRBV9	TGTGCCAGCACGGAGGCAGGGGAGGACAATGAGCAGTTCTTC	CASTEAGEDNEQFF
TRBJ2-1	-	-	TRBV10-3	TGTGCCATCACGGGTGGGGGAGTCAATGAGCAGTTCTTC	CAITGGGVNEQFF
TRBJ1-4	TRBD1	-	TRBV28	TGTGCCAGCAGATCAACAACAGGGGCCCTGGATGAAAAACTGTTTTTT	CASRSTTGALDEKLFF
TRBJ2-3	TRBD2	once	TRBV28	TGTGCCAGCAGCCTTCCTAGCGGGTCTTACACAGATACGCAGTATTTT	CASSLPSGSYTDTQYF
TRBJ1-5	-	-	TRBV27	TGTGCCAGCAGTCCCGGGCGTTATCAGCCCCAGCATTTT	CASSPGRYQPQHF
TRBJ2-7	TRBD1	-	TRBV27	TGTGCCAGCAGTTCGGGACAGGGAAACGAGCAGTACTTC	CASSSGQGNEQYF
TRBJ1-5	-	-	TRBV27	TGTGCCAGCAGGCAGCCCCAGCATTTT	CASRQPQHF
TRBJ2-5	-	-	TRBV5-8	TGTGCCAGCAGCTTGGTTTCAATACTTAAAGAGACCCAGTACTTC	CASSLVSILKETQYF
TRBJ2-7	-	-	TRBV27	TGTGCCAGCAGCCCCCTCAAATTGGTTGCGGGATCCTACGAGCAGTACTTC	CASSPLKLVAGSYEQYF
TRBJ1-5	-	-	TRBV19	TGTGCCAGTAGTAGAGACAGTTATCAGCCCCAGCATTTT	CASSRDSYQPQHF
TRBJ2-5	TRBD1	-	TRBV28	TGTGCCAGCAGGGCCGACAGGGGCCAGTACCAAGAGACCCAGTACTTC	CASRADRGQYQETQYF
TRBJ2-7	-	-	TRBV7-3	TGTGCCAGCACCCCGGGAACAGGGAGAGGCGAGCAGTACTTC	CASTPGTGRGEQYF
TRBJ1-1	-	-	TRBV6-6	TGTGCCAGCAGTTACGGGCCGGCTGAAGCTTTCTTT	CASSYGPAEAFF
TRBJ2-7	TRBD2	-	TRBV9	TGTGCCAGCAGCGTAGTCGCTAGCGGGAGTCTCTACGAGCAGTACTTC	CASSVVASGSLYEQYF
TRBJ2-7	TRBD1	-	TRBV9	TGTGCCAGCAGCGGACCCGGGACAGGGGTCGACGAGCAGTACTTC	CASSGPGTGVDEQYF
TRBJ2-2	TRBD1	-	TRBV27	TGTGCCAGCAGTCAGGGACAGCCCACCGGGGAGCTGTTTTTT	CASSQGQPTGELFF
TRBJ2-7	-	-	TRBV5-6	TGTGCCAGCAGCCGTCCCGGGGGGCCCAGCTCCTACGAGCAGTACTTC	CASSRPGGPSSYEQYF
TRBJ2-3	-	-	TRBV7-3	TGTGCCAGCCGAATCACAGATACGCAGTATTTT	CASRITDTQYF
TRBJ2-7	-	-	TRBV27	TGTGCCAGTACCGGCTCCTACGAGCAGTACTTC	CASTGSYEQYF
TRBJ1-2	-	-	TRBV6-1	TGTGCCAGCAGTGAATGGGACGGGGCAGGAGATAACTATGGCTACACCTTC	CASSEWDGAGDNYGYTF
TRBJ2-2	-	-	TRBV5-5	TGTGCCAGCAGCGAACGCGGACGGAAGAACACCGGGGAGCTGTTTTTT	CASSERGRKNTGELFF
TRBJ2-7	TRBD2	-	TRBV27	TGTGCCAGCAGTTTAAGAGCGGGAACGGCCTACGAGCAGTACTTC	CASSLRAGTAYEQYF
TRBJ2-1	-	once	TRBV5-1	TGCGCCAGCAGCTTGGAACAGGCAAGCTCCTACAATGAGCAGTTCTTC	CASSLEQASSYNEQFF
TRBJ1-3	-	-	TRBV5-1	TGCGCCAGCAGCTTGGACGGAGGTCCAACTGGAAACACCATATATTTT	CASSLDGGPTGNTIYF
TRBJ2-5	TRBD1	-	TRBV29-1	TGCAGCGTTGACGGGACAGGGGATGTGGAGACCCAGTACTTC	CSVDGTGDVETQYF
TRBJ2-7	TRBD2	-	TRBV27	TGTGCCAGCAGTTTTGGGGGGGAACGCGAGCAGTACTTC	CASSFGGEREQYF
TRBJ2-1	-	-	TRBV5-6	TGTGCCAGCAGCTTGGGCCCCCGCGGGAATGAGCAGTTCTTC	CASSLGPRGNEQFF
TRBJ2-5	TRBD2	-	TRBV4-3	TGCGCCAGCAGCCAAGAGGCCCTAGCGGAAGAGACCCAGTACTTC	CASSQEALAEETQYF
TRBJ2-2	TRBD2	-	TRBV7-8	TGTGCCAGCCGGACTAGCGGGAGGGCCGGGAACACCGGGGAGCTGTTTTTT	CASRTSGRAGNTGELFF
TRBJ2-7	TRBD1	-	TRBV29-1	TGCAGCGTTGGGCGGGACAGGGTCTACGAGCAGTACTTC	CSVGRDRVYEQYF
TRBJ1-5	-	-	TRBV4-1	TGCGCCAGCAGCCAAGAAGTAAGGGAGGTGCCCCAGCATTTT	CASSQEVREVPQHF
TRBJ2-5	-	-	TRBV21-1	TGTGCCAGCAGCAAAAGGGTTAGTGGAAAGCCCGCTCTCCAAGAGACCCAGTACTTC	CASSKRVSGKPALQETQYF
TRBJ2-3	-	-	TRBV7-8	TGTGCCAGCAGCACACCGGGACACAGCACAGATACGCAGTATTTT	CASSTPGHSTDTQYF
TRBJ1-2	-	-	TRBV11-2	TGTGCCAGCAGCTCGAGGGACGTAGCTAACTATGGCTACACCTTC	CASSSRDVANYGYTF
TRBJ2-7	TRBD2	-	TRBV19	TGTGCCAGTAGTCCAAGACTAGCGGGAGGGCCAAGGTACGAGCAGTACTTC	CASSPRLAGGPRYEQYF
TRBJ2-3	TRBD2	-	TRBV9	TGTGCCAGCAGCGTAGAAGCTGCGGGGGGAGATACGCAGTATTTT	CASSVEAAGGDTQYF
TRBJ2-3	TRBD2	-	TRBV28	TGTGCCAGCAGCCTCTGGCGGGGGGATACGCAGTATTTT	CASSLWRGDTQYF